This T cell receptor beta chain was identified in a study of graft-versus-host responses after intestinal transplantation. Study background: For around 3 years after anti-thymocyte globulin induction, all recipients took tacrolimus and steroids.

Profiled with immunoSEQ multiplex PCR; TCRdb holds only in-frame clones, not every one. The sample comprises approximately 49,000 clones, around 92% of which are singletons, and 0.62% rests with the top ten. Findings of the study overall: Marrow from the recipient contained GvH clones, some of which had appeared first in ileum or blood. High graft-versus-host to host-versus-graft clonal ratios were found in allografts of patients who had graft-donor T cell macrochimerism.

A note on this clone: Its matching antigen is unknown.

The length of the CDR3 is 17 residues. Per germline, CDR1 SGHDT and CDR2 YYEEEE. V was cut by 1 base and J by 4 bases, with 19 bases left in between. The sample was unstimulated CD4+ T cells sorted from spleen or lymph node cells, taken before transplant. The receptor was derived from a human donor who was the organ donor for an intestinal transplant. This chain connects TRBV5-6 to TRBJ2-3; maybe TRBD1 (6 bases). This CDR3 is CASSLLRGQGGADTQYF. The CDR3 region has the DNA TGTGCCAGCAGCTTGCTAAGAGGACAAGGGGGAGCAGATACGCAGTATTTT.